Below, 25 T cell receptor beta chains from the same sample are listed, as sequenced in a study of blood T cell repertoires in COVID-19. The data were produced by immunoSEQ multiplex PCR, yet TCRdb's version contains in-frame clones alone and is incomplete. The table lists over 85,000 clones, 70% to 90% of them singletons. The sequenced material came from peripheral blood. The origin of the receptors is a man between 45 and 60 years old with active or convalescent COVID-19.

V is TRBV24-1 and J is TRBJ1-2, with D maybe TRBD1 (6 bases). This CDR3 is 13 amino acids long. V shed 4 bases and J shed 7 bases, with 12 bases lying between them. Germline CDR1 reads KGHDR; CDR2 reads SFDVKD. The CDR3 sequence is CATSDLGQTGYTF. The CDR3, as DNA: TGTGCCACCAGTGACCTTGGACAGACTGGCTACACCTTC.

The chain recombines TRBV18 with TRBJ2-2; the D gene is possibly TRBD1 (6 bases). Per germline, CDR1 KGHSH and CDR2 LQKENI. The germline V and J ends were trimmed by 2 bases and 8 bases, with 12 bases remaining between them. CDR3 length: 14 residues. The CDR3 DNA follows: TGTGCCAGCTCACCAGGGGGCGAAGCTGGGGAGCTGTTTTTT. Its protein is CASSPGGEAGELFF.

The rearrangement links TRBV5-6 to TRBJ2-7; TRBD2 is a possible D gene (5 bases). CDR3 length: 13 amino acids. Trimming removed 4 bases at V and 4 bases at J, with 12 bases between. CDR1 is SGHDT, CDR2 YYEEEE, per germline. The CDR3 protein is CASSKRGLYEQYV. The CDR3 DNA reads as TGTGCCAGCAGCAAGAGAGGACTTTACGAGCAGTACGTC.

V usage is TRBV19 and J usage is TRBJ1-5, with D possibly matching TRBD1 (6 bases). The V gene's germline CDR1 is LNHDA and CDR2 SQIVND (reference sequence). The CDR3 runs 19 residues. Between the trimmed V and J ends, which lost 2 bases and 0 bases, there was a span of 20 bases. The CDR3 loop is CASSIWPFGAGDSNQPQHF. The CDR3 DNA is TGTGCCAGTAGTATATGGCCCTTCGGGGCAGGGGATAGCAATCAGCCCCAGCATTTT.

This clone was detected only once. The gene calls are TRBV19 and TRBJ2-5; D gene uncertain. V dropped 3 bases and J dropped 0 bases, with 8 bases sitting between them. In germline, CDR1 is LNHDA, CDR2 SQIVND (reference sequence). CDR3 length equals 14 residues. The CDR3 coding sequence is TGTGCCAGTAGTATCTCAGGTTACCAAGAGACCCAGTACTTC. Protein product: CASSISGYQETQYF.

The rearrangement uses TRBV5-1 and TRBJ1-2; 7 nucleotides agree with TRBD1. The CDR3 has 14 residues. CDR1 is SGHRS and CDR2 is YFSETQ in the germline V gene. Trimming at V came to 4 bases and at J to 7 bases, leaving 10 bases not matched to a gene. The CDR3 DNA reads TGCGCCAGCAGCCTGACAGGGATTTCGGGTGGCTACACCTTC. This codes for CASSLTGISGGYTF.

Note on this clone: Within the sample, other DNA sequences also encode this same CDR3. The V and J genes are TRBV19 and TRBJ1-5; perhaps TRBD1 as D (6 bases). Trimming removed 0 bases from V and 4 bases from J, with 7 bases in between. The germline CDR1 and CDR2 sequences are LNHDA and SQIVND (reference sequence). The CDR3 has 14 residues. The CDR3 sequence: CASSIDRGNQPQHF. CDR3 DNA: TGTGCCAGTAGTATAGACAGGGGTAATCAGCCCCAGCATTTT.

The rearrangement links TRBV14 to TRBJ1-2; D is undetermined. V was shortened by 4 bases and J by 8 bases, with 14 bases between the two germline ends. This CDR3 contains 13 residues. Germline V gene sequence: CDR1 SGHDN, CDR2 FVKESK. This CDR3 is CASSPDSTLGYTF. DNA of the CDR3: TGTGCCAGCAGCCCGGACTCAACCCTGGGCTACACCTTC. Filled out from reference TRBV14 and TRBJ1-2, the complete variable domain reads EAGVTQFPSHSVIEKGQTVTLRCDPISGHDNLYWYRRVMGKEIKFLLHFVKESKQDESGMPNNRFLAERTGGTYSTLKVQPAELEDSGVYFCASSPDSTLGYTFGSGTRLTVV.

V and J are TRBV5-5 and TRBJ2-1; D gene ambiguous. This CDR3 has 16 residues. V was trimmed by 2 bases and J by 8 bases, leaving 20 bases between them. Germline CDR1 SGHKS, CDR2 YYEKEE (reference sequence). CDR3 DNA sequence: TGTGCCAGCAGCTTACAACCGGGTCCCTCCTTGGATGAGCAGTTCTTC. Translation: CASSLQPGPSLDEQFF.

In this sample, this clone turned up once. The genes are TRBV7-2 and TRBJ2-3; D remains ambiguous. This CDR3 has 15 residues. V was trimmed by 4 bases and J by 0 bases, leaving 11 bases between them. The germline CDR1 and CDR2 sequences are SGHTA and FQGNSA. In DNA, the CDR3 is TGTGCCAGCAGCTCCCTCACAGTTAGCACAGATACGCAGTATTTT. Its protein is CASSSLTVSTDTQYF.

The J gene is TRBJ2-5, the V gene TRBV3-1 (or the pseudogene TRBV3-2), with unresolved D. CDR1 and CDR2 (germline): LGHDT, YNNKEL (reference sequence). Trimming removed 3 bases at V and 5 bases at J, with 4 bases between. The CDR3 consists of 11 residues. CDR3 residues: CASSHSETQYF. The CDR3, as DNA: TGTGCCAGCAGCCACTCGGAGACCCAGTACTTC.

As DNA, the CDR3 is TGCGCCAGCAGCTTGATCACTAGCGGGGGTCAAGAGACCCAGTACTTC. Residues: CASSLITSGGQETQYF. The rearrangement joins TRBV5-1 to TRBJ2-5; the match to TRBD2 covers 11 bases. The CDR3 runs 16 residues. Per germline, CDR1 SGHRS and CDR2 YFSETQ. J gave up 2 bases and V 1 base, and 4 bases lay outside the gene matches.

The CDR3 loop reads CASSLSQGNNQPQHF. As DNA, the CDR3 is TGTGCCAGCAGCTTAAGTCAGGGGAACAATCAGCCCCAGCATTTT. V and J are TRBV7-2 and TRBJ1-5; perhaps TRBD1 as D (6 bases). Germline CDR1 and CDR2: SGHTA and FQGNSA. This CDR3 region has 15 residues. V lost 2 bases and J 3 bases, leaving 11 bases between the germline ends. Filled out from reference TRBV7-2 and TRBJ1-5, the complete variable domain reads GAGVSQSPSNKVTEKGKDVELRCDPISGHTALYWYRQSLGQGLEFLIYFQGNSAPDKSGLPSDRFSAERTGGSVSTLTIQRTQQEDSAVYLCASSLSQGNNQPQHFGDGTRLSIL.

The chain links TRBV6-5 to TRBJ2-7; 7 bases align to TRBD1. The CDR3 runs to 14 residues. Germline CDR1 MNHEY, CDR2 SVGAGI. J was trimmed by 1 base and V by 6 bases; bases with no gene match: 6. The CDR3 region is CASSRWDRSYEQYF. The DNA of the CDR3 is TGTGCCAGCAGCCGGTGGGACAGATCCTACGAGCAGTACTTC.

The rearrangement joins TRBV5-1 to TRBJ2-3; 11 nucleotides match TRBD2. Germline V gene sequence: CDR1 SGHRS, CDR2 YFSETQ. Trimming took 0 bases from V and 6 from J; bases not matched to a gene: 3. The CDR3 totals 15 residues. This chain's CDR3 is CASSLVASGGDTQYF. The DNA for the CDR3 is TGCGCCAGCAGCTTGGTGGCTAGCGGGGGGGATACGCAGTATTTT. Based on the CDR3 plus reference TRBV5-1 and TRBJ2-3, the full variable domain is KAGVTQTPRYLIKTRGQQVTLSCSPISGHRSVSWYQQTPGQGLQFLFEYFSETQRNKGNFPGRFSGRQFSNSRSEMNVSTLELGDSALYLCASSLVASGGDTQYFGPGTRLTVL.

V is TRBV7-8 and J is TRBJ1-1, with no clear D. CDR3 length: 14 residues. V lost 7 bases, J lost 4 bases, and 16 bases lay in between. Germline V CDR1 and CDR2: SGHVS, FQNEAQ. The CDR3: CASTERRASTEAFF. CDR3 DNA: TGTGCCAGCACCGAAAGGAGGGCAAGCACTGAAGCTTTCTTT.

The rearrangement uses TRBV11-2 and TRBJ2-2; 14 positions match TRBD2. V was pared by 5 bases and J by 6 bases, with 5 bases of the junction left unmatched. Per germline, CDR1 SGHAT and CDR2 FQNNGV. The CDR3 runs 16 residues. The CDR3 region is CASSPTSGGEAGELFF. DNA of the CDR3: TGTGCCAGCAGCCCGACTAGCGGGGGGGAAGCCGGGGAGCTGTTTTTT.

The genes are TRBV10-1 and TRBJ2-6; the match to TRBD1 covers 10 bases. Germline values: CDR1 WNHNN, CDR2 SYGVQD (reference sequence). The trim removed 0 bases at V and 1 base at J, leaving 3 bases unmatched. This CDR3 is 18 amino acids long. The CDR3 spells CASSESGDRGSGANVLTF. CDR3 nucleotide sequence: TGCGCCAGCAGTGAGTCTGGGGACAGGGGTTCTGGGGCCAACGTCCTGACTTTC.

This CDR3 is CASSHGGGGAGANVLTF. In DNA form, the CDR3 reads TGTGCCAGCAGCCACGGCGGTGGGGGGGCCGGGGCCAACGTCCTGACTTTC. The chain employs TRBV3-1 (or the pseudogene TRBV3-2) and TRBJ2-6; D might be TRBD2 (7 bases). The CDR3 extends over 17 amino acids. CDR1 is LGHDT and CDR2 is YNNKEL in the germline V gene (reference sequence). Trimming took 3 bases from V and 4 from J, leaving 16 bases between them.

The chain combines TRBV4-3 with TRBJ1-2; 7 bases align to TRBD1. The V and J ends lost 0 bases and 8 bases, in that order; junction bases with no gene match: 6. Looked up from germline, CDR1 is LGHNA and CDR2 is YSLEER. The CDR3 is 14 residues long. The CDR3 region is CASSQEPGGPGYTF. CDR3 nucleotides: TGCGCCAGCAGCCAAGAACCAGGGGGGCCCGGCTACACCTTC.

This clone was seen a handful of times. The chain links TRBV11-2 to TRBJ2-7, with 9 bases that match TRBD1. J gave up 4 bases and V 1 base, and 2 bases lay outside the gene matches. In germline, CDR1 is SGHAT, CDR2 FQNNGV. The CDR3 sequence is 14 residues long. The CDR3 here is CASSLGDRVYEQYV. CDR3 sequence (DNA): TGTGCCAGCAGCTTAGGGGACAGGGTTTACGAGCAGTACGTC.

The DNA for the CDR3 is TGCAGCGCTAGCGGGGGGGAAGAGACCCAGTACTTC. The encoded protein is CSASGGEETQYF. The chain uses TRBV29-1 and TRBJ2-5; 12 positions agree with TRBD2. V was clipped by 7 bases and J by 3 bases; unmatched bases: 0. This CDR3 region has 12 residues. Germline CDR1 and CDR2: SQVTM and ANQGSEA.

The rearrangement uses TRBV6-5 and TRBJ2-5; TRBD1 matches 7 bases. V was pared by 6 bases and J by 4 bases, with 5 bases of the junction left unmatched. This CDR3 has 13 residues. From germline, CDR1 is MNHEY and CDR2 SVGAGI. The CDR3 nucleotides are TGTGCCAGCAGGACAGGGTGGGCAGAGACCCAGTACTTC. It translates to CASRTGWAETQYF.

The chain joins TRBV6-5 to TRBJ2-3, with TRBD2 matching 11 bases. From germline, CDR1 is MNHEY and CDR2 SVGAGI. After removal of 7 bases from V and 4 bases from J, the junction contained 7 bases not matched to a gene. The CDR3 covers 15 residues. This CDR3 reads CASTLAGGQADTQYF. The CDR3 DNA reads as TGTGCCAGCACCTTAGCGGGGGGGCAGGCAGATACGCAGTATTTT.

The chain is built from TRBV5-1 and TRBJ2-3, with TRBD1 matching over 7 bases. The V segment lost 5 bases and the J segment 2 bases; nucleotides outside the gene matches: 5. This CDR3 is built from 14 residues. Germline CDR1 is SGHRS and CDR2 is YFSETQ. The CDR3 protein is CASRSGQVTDTQYF. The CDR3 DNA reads TGCGCCAGCAGGAGCGGACAGGTCACAGATACGCAGTATTTT.